This T cell receptor beta chain was documented in a study of blood T cells in healthy people across ages (dated by TCRdb to between 2014 and 2017). Looking at the study overall: In model experiments, template switching captured about one uniquely barcoded TCR beta cDNA molecule for every two T cells. The study analyzed two additional independent replicas of 1 million unique cDNA reads from the same blood draw for two donors, one aged 18 to 29 and one aged 80 or older. To avoid experimental bias, donors of different ages were spread randomly across the sequencing lanes. The donors were split into four age groups: young (average around 16 years), middle-aged (about 40), aged (roughly 65) and long-lived (more than 80). To track age-related changes in TCR beta repertoire diversity, the study relied on deep sequencing normalized with unique cDNA molecular identifiers.

Donors were 35 to 40 systemically healthy Caucasian individuals from Russia aged roughly 6 to 90 years. Around 10 milliliters of peripheral blood were drawn from each donor into EDTA-treated Vacutainer tubes. Ficoll-Paque density-gradient centrifugation was used to isolate PBMCs, with at least 7 million per sample. Trizol reagent was used to extract total RNA from PBMCs, with at least 5.5 micrograms per sample. For every donor, an aliquot of PBMCs went through flow cytometry to measure the percentages of naive CD45RAhigh/CD27high T cells. With respect to this clonotype: Its cognate antigen has yet to be identified. No base quality information exists; no much larger clone differs at one position.

The protocol used for the library was 5' RACE. Sequenced on an Illumina HiSeq 2500. The second PCR ran for roughly 7 to 11 cycles and used a J-beta primer mix along with a sample-barcoded 5' primer. A template-switch 5' adaptor carrying 12 random nucleotides introduced a unique molecular identifier onto each TCR beta cDNA molecule. At least 2.5 million CDR3-containing paired-end reads were obtained from each sample. All of the RNA was converted into first-strand cDNA using the Mint cDNA synthesis kit, with a TRBC-specific oligonucleotide serving as the primer. After uracil-DNA glycosylase treatment, a first 18-cycle PCR used universal primers M1SS and BC2_uni_R on all cDNA. Under the source paper's analysis protocol: Each sample was normalized by randomly selecting 1 million high-quality reads, each carrying a distinct molecular identifier. Reads with shared molecular identifiers were discarded instead of being binned into consensus sequences. MiTCR, run with a Q25 quality threshold and the strictest error-elimination algorithm, handled CDR3 identification, clonotype clustering and error correction. A nonparametric unseen species model with Euler transformation was used to estimate lower-bound total TCR beta diversity. The public reads were quality trimmed at Q25 with fastp and then assembled into clones with MiXCR by TCRdb, keeping productive beta chains. For every CDR3 protein sequence, its rows merge into one entry that carries the most common genes and DNA. The V and J calls here are based on TCRdb, not the publication. The sample table shows about 1 million distinct CDR3 sequences, and 35% to 50% are seen once. The top ten clones comprise approximately 19% of the sample.

What the research found in general, with its limitations: Bulk unsorted PBMC profiling prevented conclusive comparison of naive and antigen-experienced compartments. Observed TCR beta diversity per million T cells fell roughly linearly with age, and a significant reduction was already apparent by age around 44. Because the CMV infection status of the donors was unknown, age-related changes in expanded clonotypes may potentially have been confounded. Observed TCR beta diversity correlated strongly with the percentage of naive T cells measured by flow cytometry. Estimates of total diversity based on one million sequenced T cells were regarded as lower bounds and as underestimates. Compared with the aged group, more naive CD4+ T cells, fewer expanded clones and increased TCR diversity were shown by the long-lived group, suggesting age selection.

Sequencing was performed on blood. This receptor was obtained from a woman aged 55-69 years in good health.

The DNA is as follows: TGCGCCAGCAGCCTTTTCTGGACTAGCCCAAAAGAGACCCAGTACTTC. Its protein reads: CASSLFWTSPKETQYF. Recombination connected TRBV4-1 to TRBJ2-5; 8 nucleotides in the junction match TRBD2. The CDR3 has 16 amino acids, counting the end cysteine and phenylalanine. Only the CDR3 part of the read is kept: 48 bases, read in frame from the first base. From a lookup of the germline V gene, CDR1 and CDR2 are MGHRA and YSYEKL. Ends trimmed: V by 4 bases, J by 3 bases; bases unmatched to a gene: 10.